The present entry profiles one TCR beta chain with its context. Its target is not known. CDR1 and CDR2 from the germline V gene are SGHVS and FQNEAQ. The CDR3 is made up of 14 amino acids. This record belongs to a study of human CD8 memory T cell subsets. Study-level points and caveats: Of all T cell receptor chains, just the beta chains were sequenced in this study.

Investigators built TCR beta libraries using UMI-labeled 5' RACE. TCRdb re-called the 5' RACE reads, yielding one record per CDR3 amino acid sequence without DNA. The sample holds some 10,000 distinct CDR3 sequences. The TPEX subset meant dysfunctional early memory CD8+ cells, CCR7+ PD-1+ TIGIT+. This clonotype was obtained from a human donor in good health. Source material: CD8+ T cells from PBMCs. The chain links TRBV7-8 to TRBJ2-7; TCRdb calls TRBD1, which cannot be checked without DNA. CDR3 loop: CASSFRRDGYEQYF. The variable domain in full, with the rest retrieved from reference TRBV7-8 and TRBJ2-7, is GAGVSQSPRYKVAKRGQDVALRCDPISGHVSLFWYQQALGQGPEFLTYFQNEAQLDKSGLPSDRFFAERPEGSVSTLKIQRTQQEDSAVYLCASSFRRDGYEQYFGPGTRLTVT.